A selection of T cell receptor beta chains follows, all from one sample in a study of blood T cell repertoires in COVID-19. Sequencing used immunoSEQ multiplex PCR; TCRdb keeps in-frame clones, though not all of them. The table includes over 100,000 clones, about nine tenths detected once. The sequencing sample was made of peripheral blood. Receptor source: a man in his late teens or twenties with acute or convalescent COVID-19. The CDR3 runs from the conserved cysteine through the conserved F or W. A D gene is named only where the DNA matches it firmly. Expanded clones are given a class, and other clones once, few, many or no size at all.

v_gene	j_gene	d_gene	abundance	CDR3aa	CDR3nt
TRBV5-8	TRBJ1-6	TRBD1	NA	CASSLPTGGEAPLHF	TGTGCCAGCAGCTTACCGACAGGGGGCGAGGCACCCCTCCACTTT
TRBV19	TRBJ1-5	NA	NA	CASTRGRERFQPQHF	TGTGCCAGTACGCGGGGCAGGGAAAGGTTTCAGCCCCAGCATTTT
TRBV3-1/TRBV3-2	TRBJ1-1	NA	NA	CASSQDTLAPGAFF	TGTGCCAGCAGCCAAGATACGTTAGCACCTGGGGCTTTCTTT
TRBV5-4	TRBJ2-1	TRBD2	NA	CASSLDGRAWGEQFF	TGTGCCAGCAGCTTGGACGGGAGGGCCTGGGGGGAGCAGTTCTTC
TRBV19	TRBJ2-7	NA	NA	CASSMDDSSYEQYF	TGTGCCAGTAGTATGGACGACAGCTCCTACGAGCAGTACTTC
TRBV7-6	TRBJ1-4	TRBD1	NA	CASSLDWTGNEKLFF	TGTGCCAGCAGCTTAGATTGGACAGGGAATGAAAAACTGTTTTTT
TRBV6-6	TRBJ1-1	NA	NA	CASCLGRGTEAFF	TGTGCCAGTTGCCTCGGCAGAGGGACTGAAGCTTTCTTT
TRBV12-3/TRBV12-4	TRBJ1-2	TRBD1	NA	CASSEQGASGYTF	TGTGCCAGCAGTGAACAGGGGGCGTCCGGCTACACCTTC
TRBV5-1	TRBJ2-5	TRBD1	once	CASSPQTGLETQYF	TGCGCCAGCAGCCCCCAGACAGGGCTGGAGACCCAGTACTTC
TRBV30	TRBJ1-4	NA	NA	CAWSVRRFRLDGEKLFF	TGTGCCTGGAGTGTACGACGGTTTCGCCTAGACGGTGAAAAACTGTTTTTT
TRBV10-1	TRBJ2-7	NA	NA	CASSESNGVYEQYF	TGCGCCAGCAGTGAGTCGAACGGGGTTTACGAGCAGTACTTC
TRBV19	TRBJ2-2	TRBD2	NA	CASSLRSLAANTGELFF	TGTGCCAGTAGTCTCAGGAGCCTAGCGGCGAACACCGGGGAGCTGTTTTTT
TRBV11-2	TRBJ2-2	TRBD1	NA	CASSPLDRGAGELFF	TGTGCCAGCAGCCCCCTTGACAGGGGGGCCGGGGAGCTGTTTTTT
TRBV2	TRBJ2-2	NA	NA	CASSEQGLSGELFF	TGTGCCAGCAGTGAACAGGGCTTATCCGGGGAGCTGTTTTTT
TRBV7-9	TRBJ1-2	NA	once	CASSLGQPNYGYTF	TGTGCCAGCAGCTTAGGACAGCCTAACTATGGCTACACCTTC
TRBV5-3	TRBJ1-1	TRBD1	NA	CARSLGTGECGTEAFF	TGTGCCAGAAGCTTGGGCACAGGGGAATGTGGCACTGAAGCTTTCTTT
TRBV19	TRBJ1-5	NA	NA	CASSIDTPGNQPQHF	TGTGCCAGTAGTATCGACACCCCAGGGAATCAGCCCCAGCATTTT
TRBV25-1	TRBJ2-2	TRBD1	NA	CASRGYRGPTNTGELFF	TGTGCCAGCAGGGGATACAGGGGGCCTACGAACACCGGGGAGCTGTTTTTT
TRBV6-1	TRBJ2-1	NA	once	CASSEARGEQFF	TGTGCCAGCAGTGAAGCGCGGGGTGAGCAGTTCTTC
TRBV5-1	TRBJ1-6	TRBD1	NA	CASSRDRDNSPLHF	TGCGCCAGCAGCAGAGACAGGGACAATTCACCCCTCCACTTT
TRBV27	TRBJ1-2	NA	NA	CASSLSPGMGYTF	TGTGCCAGCAGTTTATCGCCGGGTATGGGCTACACCTTC
TRBV4-2	TRBJ2-1	TRBD1	NA	CASSDRGLLNNEQFF	TGTGCCAGCAGCGACAGGGGGCTTCTCAACAATGAGCAGTTCTTC
TRBV19	TRBJ1-2	NA	NA	CASSRAGPGYTF	TGTGCCAGTAGTAGGGCAGGGCCCGGCTACACCTTC
TRBV5-1	TRBJ2-5	TRBD2	NA	CASSSRGTSGEWGETQYF	TGCGCCAGCAGCTCTCGAGGGACTAGCGGGGAATGGGGAGAGACCCAGTACTTC
TRBV15	TRBJ1-5	NA	NA	CATSRDRGLEPQHF	TGTGCCACCAGCAGGGATCGGGGGTTGGAGCCCCAGCATTTT
TRBV13	TRBJ2-2	NA	NA	CASSLRLPIDDTGELFF	TGTGCCAGCAGTCTGAGGCTCCCAATCGATGACACCGGGGAGCTGTTTTTT
TRBV2	TRBJ1-1	TRBD1	once	CATSTGAGNTEAFF	TGTGCCACCAGTACAGGGGCCGGAAACACTGAAGCTTTCTTT
TRBV7-2	TRBJ2-3	TRBD2	NA	CASSPTSGGTDTQYF	TGTGCCAGCAGTCCCACTAGCGGGGGCACAGATACGCAGTATTTT
TRBV5-4	TRBJ2-1	NA	few	CASSRADREGGEQFF	TGTGCCAGCAGCCGAGCGGACAGGGAGGGGGGTGAGCAGTTCTTC
TRBV7-8	TRBJ1-3	NA	NA	CASSLTGRGRNTIYF	TGTGCCAGCAGTCTTACAGGGAGGGGAAGGAACACCATATATTTT
TRBV5-6	TRBJ1-1	NA	NA	CASSLTSGQLLNTEAFF	TGTGCCAGCAGCTTGACATCTGGACAGCTTCTGAACACTGAAGCTTTCTTT
TRBV2	TRBJ1-6	TRBD1	NA	CASSERQGRPLHF	TGTGCCAGCAGTGAAAGACAGGGAAGGCCCCTCCACTTT